The entry below describes one T cell receptor (beta chain). PCR was performed a second time for about 7 to 12 cycles using a sample-barcoded 5' primer and a J-beta primer mix. TCRdb reprocessed the 5' RACE reads with MiXCR, giving one entry per CDR3 protein. The sample shows over 600,000 distinct CDR3 sequences, 40% to 50% of them seen only once. This specimen comes from a study of blood T cells in healthy people across ages. CDR3 length: 18 amino acids. Trimming cost V 1 base and J 0 bases, with 17 bases left between them. Germline CDR1 and CDR2: SGHTA and FQGNSA. Isolation of PBMCs gave at least 7 million cells per sample.

The V gene is TRBV7-2, the J gene TRBJ2-3, with D unresolved. The sequence was collected from an older man in good health. The sequenced sample was blood. CDR3 sequence: CASSLEARTFSSTDTQYF. The CDR3 region has the DNA TGTGCCAGCAGCTTAGAAGCCCGGACGTTCTCTAGCACAGATACGCAGTATTTT.